This passage covers 10 T cell receptor beta chains from one sample sequenced in a study of T cells in Graves' hyperthyroidism and ophthalmopathy. Regions amplified from RNA transcripts were the TCR beta CDR3 regions. When the TCR CDR3 underwent first-round RT-PCR, the HTBI primer set was used. MiXCR, run by TCRdb on the multiplex PCR reads, gives a single entry per CDR3 protein. The table has 550,000 to 850,000 distinct CDR3 sequences, under 20% seen once. Sequencing was performed on blood. The receptor source for this set is a woman aged 45-65 years with Graves' hyperthyroidism that later progressed to Graves' ophthalmopathy.

This clonotype has more than one count but fewer than ten. V usage is TRBV2 and J usage is TRBJ2-1, with D possibly matching TRBD2 (5 bases). The V gene's germline CDR1 is SNHLY and CDR2 FYNNEI. This CDR3 region has 14 residues. Trimming took off 5 bases at V and 5 bases at J, with 13 bases between the two ends. The CDR3 DNA reads as TGTGCCAGCAGTCTGGAGCGGATTGACAATGAGCAGTTCTTC. Translation: CASSLERIDNEQFF. Combining the CDR3 with reference TRBV2 and TRBJ2-1 gives the whole variable domain EPEVTQTPSHQVTQMGQEVILRCVPISNHLYFYWYRQILGQKVEFLVSFYNNEISEKSEIFDDQFSVERPDGSNFTLKIRSTKLEDSAMYFCASSLERIDNEQFFGPGTRLTVL.

This clonotype occurred many times. The chain combines TRBV12-3 or TRBV12-4 with TRBJ2-7, with D perhaps matching TRBD1 or TRBD2 (5 bases each). Trimming removed 3 bases from V and 5 bases from J, with 11 bases in between. The CDR3 runs 13 residues. CDR3 residues: CASSFRGSDEQYF. The CDR3 DNA reads as TGTGCCAGCAGTTTCCGGGGCAGCGACGAGCAGTACTTC.

J is TRBJ1-5 and V is TRBV9; D call uncertain. The CDR3 length is 15 residues. CDR1 is SGDLS, CDR2 YYNGEE, per germline. Trimming took off 2 bases at V and 3 bases at J, with 12 bases between the two ends. CDR3 in DNA: TGTGCCAGCAGCGTGCGGCCAGAGGCCAATCAGCCCCAGCATTTT. It specifies CASSVRPEANQPQHF.

This clonotype was recorded a few times. The chain couples TRBV7-9 to TRBJ1-4; 7 bases agree with TRBD1. Losses at the gene ends were 5 bases for V and 6 bases for J; bases not matched to a gene: 6. This CDR3 spans 14 amino acids. The germline gives CDR1 SEHNR, CDR2 FQNEAQ (reference sequence). For the CDR3, the DNA is TGTGCCAGCAGCCAGACAGGGCCGGATGAAAAACTGTTTTTT. This codes for CASSQTGPDEKLFF.

The CDR3 sequence: CSVGATGGTEAFF. DNA for the CDR3: TGCAGCGTTGGAGCGACAGGGGGCACTGAAGCTTTCTTT. The rearrangement uses TRBV29-1 and TRBJ1-1, with TRBD1 identical over 9 bases. V dropped 4 bases and J dropped 4; count of bases not matched to a gene: 4. The CDR3 is 13 amino acids. Germline V gene data show CDR1 as SQVTM and CDR2 as ANQGSEA.

Comment on this clonotype: Just one base apart from a much larger clone, this may be a read error. The chain is built from TRBV6-2 or TRBV6-3 and TRBJ2-7; D gene uncertain. V was pared by 2 bases and J by 2 bases, with 7 bases between. The CDR3 spans 13 residues. Germline assignment: CDR1 MNHEY and CDR2 SVGEGT. CDR3 sequence reads: CASSYMVTYEQYF. The CDR3 nucleotides are TGTGCCAGCAGTTACATGGTAACCTACGAGCAGTACTTC.

V and J are TRBV12-3 or TRBV12-4 and TRBJ1-5; D uncertain. The CDR3 sequence is 13 residues long. Trimming cost V 2 bases and J 6 bases, with 8 bases left between them. Written as DNA, the CDR3 is TGTGCCAGCAGTTTAAACAGTATTCAGCCCCAGCATTTT. Translated, it gives CASSLNSIQPQHF.

The chain couples TRBV20-1 to TRBJ2-1, with 10 bases identical to TRBD2. Germline CDR1 reads DFQATT; CDR2 reads SNEGSKA (reference sequence). CDR3 length: 16 residues. V dropped 6 bases and J dropped 8; count of bases not matched to a gene: 16. Here the CDR3 reads CSAQGSGGPGADEQFF. The CDR3 region has the DNA TGCAGTGCCCAGGGTAGCGGGGGGCCCGGAGCAGATGAGCAGTTCTTC.

This clonotype has a count of ten or more. The rearrangement joins TRBV13 to TRBJ2-7; D ambiguous. The CDR3 is 12 amino acids. From germline, CDR1 is PRHDT and CDR2 FYEKMQ (reference sequence). V was trimmed by 3 bases and J by 5 bases, leaving 8 bases between them. The CDR3 here is CASSLETDEQYF. Written as DNA, the CDR3 is TGTGCCAGCAGCTTGGAGACTGACGAGCAGTACTTC. Together with reference TRBV13 and TRBJ2-7, the CDR3 gives the full variable domain: AAGVIQSPRHLIKEKRETATLKCYPIPRHDTVYWYQQGPGQDPQFLISFYEKMQSDKGSIPDRFSAQQFSDYHSELNMSSLELGDSALYFCASSLETDEQYFGPGTRLTVT.

In this sample, this clonotype turned up many times. The V call is TRBV7-9, the J call TRBJ2-7; D tentatively reads TRBD1 or TRBD2 (6 bases each). Trimming took off 4 bases at V and 0 bases at J, with 10 bases between the two ends. The CDR3 consists of 14 residues. Germline V gene data show CDR1 as SEHNR and CDR2 as FQNEAQ (reference sequence). In DNA form, the CDR3 reads TGTGCCAGCAGCTGGGGGGACATCTCCTACGAGCAGTACTTC. It yields the protein CASSWGDISYEQYF.